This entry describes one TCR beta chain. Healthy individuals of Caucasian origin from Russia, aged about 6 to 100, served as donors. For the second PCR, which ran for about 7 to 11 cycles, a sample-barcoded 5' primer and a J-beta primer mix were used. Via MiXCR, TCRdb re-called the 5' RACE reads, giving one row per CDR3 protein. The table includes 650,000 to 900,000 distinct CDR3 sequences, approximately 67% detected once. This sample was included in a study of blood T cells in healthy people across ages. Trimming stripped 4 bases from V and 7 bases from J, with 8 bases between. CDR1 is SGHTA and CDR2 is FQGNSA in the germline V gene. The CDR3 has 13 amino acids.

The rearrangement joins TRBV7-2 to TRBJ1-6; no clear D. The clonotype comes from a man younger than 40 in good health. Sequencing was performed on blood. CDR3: CASSSGPNSPLHF. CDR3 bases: TGTGCCAGCAGCTCGGGTCCGAATTCACCCCTCCACTTT.